The 26 T cell receptor beta chains below all came from one sample that was sequenced in a study of OX40 agonist ivuxolimab in advanced cancers. Profiling relied on immunoSEQ multiplex PCR, and the TCRdb table lists in-frame clones only, not all of them. The data show roughly 81,000 clones, 90% to 95% seen once. Source: CD4+ or CD8+ T cells sorted from blood, taken in a trial of the OX40 agonist ivuxolimab. The origin of the receptors is an adult with an advanced solid tumor such as melanoma, head and neck, liver or kidney cancer.

The chain uses TRBV9 and TRBJ2-1; 9 nucleotides agree with TRBD2. The CDR3 is made up of 15 amino acids. Germline trimming cut 0 bases from V and 3 bases from J; bases unmatched to any gene: 1. Germline V lookup: CDR1 SGDLS, CDR2 YYNGEE. CDR3 sequence: CASSVGLAVYNEQFF. CDR3 nucleotides: TGTGCCAGCAGCGTAGGACTAGCGGTCTACAATGAGCAGTTCTTC.

This chain uses TRBV27 with TRBJ2-1; TRBD2 aligns across 7 bases. CDR1 is MNHEY, CDR2 SMNVEV, per germline (reference sequence). The CDR3 consists of 15 residues. V shed 6 bases and J 3 bases; nucleotides not matched to a gene: 8. CDR3 bases: TGTGCCAGCAGCCGGACGTCGGGGGGCTACAATGAGCAGTTCTTC. Translated: CASSRTSGGYNEQFF.

The CDR3 here is CASSPGLAGELSYEQYF. The CDR3 nucleotides are TGCGCCAGCAGCCCGGGACTAGCGGGAGAACTTTCCTACGAGCAGTACTTC. The chain links TRBV4-3 to TRBJ2-7, with TRBD2 matching 14 bases. There are 17 residues in the CDR3. Germline CDR1 is LGHNA and CDR2 is YSLEER. The junction had 6 bases not matched to a gene; V was cut back by 4 bases and J by 1 base.

The rearrangement links TRBV5-1 to TRBJ2-1, with D possibly TRBD2 on 5 matching bases. The CDR3 contains 16 residues. Germline lookup yields CDR1 SGHRS and CDR2 YFSETQ. The V and J ends lost 3 bases and 5 bases respectively, with 18 bases between them. The CDR3 DNA is TGCGCCAGCAGCTCCGAGGGTGGAAGGCTAAACAATGAGCAGTTCTTC. Encoded protein: CASSSEGGRLNNEQFF.

The chain is built from TRBV7-9 and TRBJ2-7; unclear D gene. This CDR3 spans 11 amino acids. Per the germline V gene, CDR1 is SEHNR and CDR2 is FQNEAQ (reference sequence). Trimming removed 7 bases at V and 5 bases at J, with 9 bases between. CDR3 sequence reads: CASTPDDEQYF. Written as DNA, the CDR3 is TGTGCCAGCACCCCCGACGACGAGCAGTACTTC.

The chain uses TRBV5-4 and TRBJ2-1, with 10 bases matching TRBD2. The CDR3 covers 18 residues. The trim removed 0 bases at V and 4 bases at J, leaving 10 bases unmatched. Germline values: CDR1 SGHNT, CDR2 YYREEE (reference sequence). In DNA form, the CDR3 reads TGTGCCAGCAGCTTGGTCGCAGTAGCGGGAGGTCATTACAATGAGCAGTTCTTC. Encoded protein: CASSLVAVAGGHYNEQFF.

V gene TRBV10-3 combines with J gene TRBJ2-2; 8 positions match TRBD2. J gave up 0 bases and V 6 bases, and 3 bases lay outside the gene matches. The CDR3 has 15 residues. Germline lookup yields CDR1 ENHRY and CDR2 SYGVKD. This CDR3 reads CAIRQLAANTGELFF. CDR3 nucleotides: TGTGCCATCAGACAACTAGCGGCGAACACCGGGGAGCTGTTTTTT.

This chain connects TRBV19 to TRBJ1-5; weak D call: TRBD1 (5 bases). Trimming took 3 bases from V and 5 from J, leaving 14 bases between them. CDR1 is LNHDA and CDR2 is SQIVND in the germline V gene (reference sequence). CDR3 length: 15 amino acids. In nucleotides, the CDR3 is TGTGCCAGTAGTATGGGGGAACGGGCAGATCAGCCCCAGCATTTT. Its translation: CASSMGERADQPQHF.

The genes are TRBV5-4 and TRBJ1-5; 8 positions agree with TRBD1. J lost 7 bases, V lost 3 bases, and 6 bases had no gene match. The CDR3 sequence is 14 residues long. From germline, CDR1 is SGHNT and CDR2 YYREEE (reference sequence). CDR3: CASSSDREGQPQHF. In DNA form, the CDR3 reads TGTGCCAGCAGCTCGGACAGGGAGGGGCAGCCCCAGCATTTT.

This clone was counted many times. The chain carries TRBV10-2 and TRBJ2-7; tentative D call: TRBD2 (5 bases). V was trimmed by 2 bases and J by 6 bases, leaving 5 bases between them. The CDR3 length is 11 residues. Germline V gene data show CDR1 as WSHSY and CDR2 as SAAADI. The CDR3 reads CASSEGGEQYF. CDR3 bases: TGCGCCAGCAGTGAGGGAGGCGAGCAGTACTTC.

This chain uses TRBV4-3 with TRBJ1-1; D might be TRBD1 (6 bases). Trimming shortened V by 0 bases and J by 4 bases, and 12 bases separated the two germline ends. The germline V gene encodes CDR1 LGHNA and CDR2 YSLEER. CDR3 length: 15 amino acids. The CDR3: CASSQEDRGGTEAFF. The CDR3 nucleotides read TGCGCCAGCAGCCAAGAGGACCGAGGGGGCACTGAAGCTTTCTTT.

The chain combines TRBV4-3 with TRBJ1-5, with D tentatively TRBD1 (6 bases). The CDR3 sequence is 14 residues long. V gave up 2 bases and J gave up 6 bases, with 11 bases separating them. In germline, CDR1 is LGHNA, CDR2 YSLEER. CDR3 DNA: TGCGCCAGCAGCCAAAGGGGGACCGGTCAGCCCCAGCATTTT. This translates into CASSQRGTGQPQHF.

V and J are TRBV10-2 and TRBJ2-5, with 7 bases that match TRBD1. This CDR3 has 13 residues. V lost 4 bases to trimming and J lost 5 bases; unmatched junction nucleotides: 4. CDR1 and CDR2 from the germline V gene are WSHSY and SAAADI. CDR3: CASSVGGRETQYF. CDR3 DNA: TGCGCCAGCAGTGTAGGGGGCCGGGAGACCCAGTACTTC.

The CDR3 bases are TGCGCCAGCAGCCGCCGGGACAGGGAAAACTACGAGCAGTACTTC. Translation gives CASSRRDRENYEQYF. The gene calls are TRBV4-3 and TRBJ2-7; 9 bases are shared with TRBD1. CDR1 is LGHNA and CDR2 is YSLEER in the germline V gene. The CDR3 is 15 amino acids. J was trimmed by 3 bases and V by 4 bases; bases with no gene match: 7.

The chain joins TRBV6-5 to TRBJ2-7; 8 nucleotides align to TRBD2. The CDR3 is made up of 16 amino acids. CDR1 is MNHEY, CDR2 SVGAGI, per germline. Trimming took 2 bases from V and 2 from J; bases not matched to a gene: 8. The CDR3 nucleotides read TGTGCCAGCAGTTACACTGCGGGAGGCCGTACCTACGAGCAGTACTTC. Protein: CASSYTAGGRTYEQYF.

The rearrangement uses TRBV4-1 and TRBJ2-7; TRBD2 agrees at 14 bases. Germline V lookup: CDR1 MGHRA, CDR2 YSYEKL. J lost 5 bases, V lost 4 bases, and 10 bases had no gene match. CDR3 length equals 17 residues. CDR3: CASSPGTSGSFADEQYF. The CDR3 DNA sequence: TGCGCCAGCAGCCCCGGGACTAGCGGGAGTTTCGCGGACGAGCAGTACTTC.

Only one count was recorded for this clone. J is TRBJ2-1 and V is TRBV11-1; D is perhaps TRBD1 or TRBD2 (5 bases each). The germline V and J ends were trimmed by 6 bases and 8 bases, with 17 bases remaining between them. Germline V gene data show CDR1 as SGHAT and CDR2 as FQDESV (reference sequence). The CDR3 totals 14 residues. This CDR3 reads CASRSRGQGYEQFF. In DNA form, the CDR3 reads TGTGCCAGCAGGTCCCGCGGGCAGGGTTATGAGCAGTTCTTC.

V and J are TRBV13 and TRBJ2-1; 7 bases match TRBD2. Germline values: CDR1 PRHDT, CDR2 FYEKMQ (reference sequence). The V segment lost 1 base and the J segment 7 bases; nucleotides outside the gene matches: 13. The CDR3 runs to 17 residues. This CDR3 reads CASSLVYYAGRGNEQFF. DNA of the CDR3: TGTGCCAGCAGCTTAGTGTATTATGCAGGGAGGGGAAATGAGCAGTTCTTC.

The chain employs TRBV28 and TRBJ1-1; possibly TRBD1 for D (5 bases). V was cut by 7 bases and J by 4 bases, with 13 bases left in between. The CDR3 extends over 13 amino acids. Per germline, CDR1 MDHEN and CDR2 SYDVKM. The CDR3 spells CASTSVQGTEAFF. The CDR3 DNA reads as TGTGCCAGCACCTCCGTCCAGGGCACTGAAGCTTTCTTT.

V is TRBV9 and J is TRBJ1-2, with D possibly matching TRBD1 (5 bases). The CDR3 runs to 16 residues. The V end lost 4 bases, the J end lost 4 bases, and 20 bases lay between the germline ends. The germline CDR1 and CDR2 sequences are SGDLS and YYNGEE. The CDR3 DNA is TGTGCCAGCAGCCCGACGGGGTCTGGGGCCCCCTATGGCTACACCTTC. Translating it yields CASSPTGSGAPYGYTF.

The chain recombines TRBV10-2 with TRBJ1-1; D remains ambiguous. The CDR3 is 14 residues long. The V gene lost 4 bases and the J gene lost 1 base, with 10 bases spanning the gap. The germline gives CDR1 WSHSY, CDR2 SAAADI. As DNA, the CDR3 is TGCGCCAGCAGTGCGGCCCGATCGAACACTGAAGCTTTCTTT. Translation: CASSAARSNTEAFF.

The chain couples TRBV28 to TRBJ1-1; D perhaps matches TRBD1 (5 bases). CDR3 length: 14 residues. Trimming removed 5 bases from V and 4 bases from J, with 14 bases in between. Germline loops: CDR1 MDHEN, CDR2 SYDVKM. The CDR3 reads CASSVLREATEAFF. In nucleotides, the CDR3 is TGTGCCAGCAGTGTCCTCAGGGAGGCCACTGAAGCTTTCTTT.

This clone was counted between two and nine times. This chain uses TRBV4-1 with TRBJ1-1; 8 bases match TRBD1. After removal of 4 bases from V and 5 bases from J, the junction contained 9 bases not matched to a gene. The germline gives CDR1 MGHRA, CDR2 YSYEKL. The CDR3 totals 15 residues. Here the CDR3 DNA reads TGCGCCAGCAGCCCGGCGGGCAGGGGGCGTACTGAAGCTTTCTTT. Translation: CASSPAGRGRTEAFF.

The rearrangement links TRBV5-8 to TRBJ1-4; no definite D call. The CDR3 is 14 amino acids. The germline gives CDR1 SGHTS, CDR2 YDEGEE. Trimming pared 1 base from V and 3 bases from J, leaving 7 bases between. CDR3 coding DNA: TGTGCCAGCAGCTTGACACCTGCTAATGAAAAACTGTTTTTT. This sequence encodes CASSLTPANEKLFF.

The genes are TRBV6-5 and TRBJ2-1, with no clear D. The CDR3 loop spans 13 amino acids. CDR1 and CDR2 (germline): MNHEY, SVGAGI. Between the trimmed V and J ends, which lost 8 bases and 2 bases, there was a span of 10 bases. The CDR3 nucleotides read TGTGCCAGCTTTGGGCGGACCTACAATGAGCAGTTCTTC. Its translation is CASFGRTYNEQFF.

The rearrangement joins TRBV30 to TRBJ2-7, with 9 positions matching TRBD1. V was clipped by 3 bases and J by 5 bases; unmatched bases: 5. The CDR3 sequence is 13 residues long. Germline values: CDR1 GTSNPN, CDR2 SVGIG (reference sequence). The CDR3 loop reads CAWRDRGRNEQYF. The CDR3 DNA reads as TGTGCCTGGAGAGACAGGGGGAGGAACGAGCAGTACTTC.